This TCR beta chain was profiled in a study of beta chain features in type 1 diabetes. Study results and caveats: Any HLA effect on TCRB rearrangement was left unresolved by small sub-analyses.

This clone was seen a few times. Its antigen is not known. The CDR3 is made up of 15 amino acids. The V segment lost 6 bases and the J segment 4 bases; nucleotides outside the gene matches: 11. CDR1 is SNHLY and CDR2 is FYNNEI in the germline V gene. Sequenced material consisted of expressed TCRB transcripts (all of the isolated RNA was reverse transcribed). For naive, central memory and regulatory T cell samples, reads averaged roughly 3.7 million. Measured with immunoSEQ multiplex PCR; TCRdb has only the in-frame clones, and not every one. Among 130,000 or so clones listed, about 9.7% were seen once. Cells sorted by CD45RO/CCR7/CD25/CD127/CD95/CD27 comprised CD4+ naive, central memory, regulatory and stem cell-like memory cells.

The rearrangement joins TRBV2 to TRBJ1-1; 7 bases match TRBD1. This receptor was obtained from a middle-aged woman in good health. The sample comprised central memory CD4+ T cells from blood. CDR3 in amino acids: CASRERTGGGTEAFF. Here the CDR3 DNA reads TGTGCCAGCAGGGAAAGGACAGGAGGCGGCACTGAAGCTTTCTTT.